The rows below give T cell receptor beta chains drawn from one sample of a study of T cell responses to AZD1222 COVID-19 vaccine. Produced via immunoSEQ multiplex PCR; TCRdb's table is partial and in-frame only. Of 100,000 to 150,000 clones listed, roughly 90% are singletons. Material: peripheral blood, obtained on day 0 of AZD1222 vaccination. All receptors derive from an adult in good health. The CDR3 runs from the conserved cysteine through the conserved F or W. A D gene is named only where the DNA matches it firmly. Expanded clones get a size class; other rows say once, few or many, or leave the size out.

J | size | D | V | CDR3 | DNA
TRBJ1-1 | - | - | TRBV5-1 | CASSPEGVWNTEAFF | TGCGCCAGCAGCCCGGAAGGAGTCTGGAACACTGAAGCTTTCTTT
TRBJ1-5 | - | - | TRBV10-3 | CATSDSNQPQHF | TGTGCCACTTCGGACAGCAATCAGCCCCAGCATTTT
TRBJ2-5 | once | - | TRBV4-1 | CASSQALLPVQTQYF | TGCGCCAGCAGCCAAGCCCTACTACCAGTACAGACCCAGTACTTC
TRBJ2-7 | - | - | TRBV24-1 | CATPAPSEQYF | TGTGCCACTCCCGCTCCGAGTGAGCAGTACTTC
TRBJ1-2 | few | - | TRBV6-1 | CASSANSPAVSNYGYTF | TGTGCCAGCAGTGCCAACAGTCCTGCCGTTTCTAACTATGGCTACACCTTC
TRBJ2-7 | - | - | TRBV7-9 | CASSLGRQSDEQYF | TGTGCCAGCAGCTTAGGACGACAGAGCGACGAGCAGTACTTC
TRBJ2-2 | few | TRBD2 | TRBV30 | CAWSPGKRDTGELFF | TGTGCCTGGAGTCCGGGGAAGCGGGATACAGGGGAGCTGTTTTTT
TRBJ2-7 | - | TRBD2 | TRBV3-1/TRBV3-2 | CASKLAGGYEQYF | TGTGCCAGCAAACTAGCGGGAGGCTACGAGCAGTACTTC
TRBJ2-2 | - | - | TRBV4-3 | CASSPAVRLNTGELFF | TGCGCCAGCAGCCCGGCCGTTAGGCTAAACACCGGGGAGCTGTTTTTT
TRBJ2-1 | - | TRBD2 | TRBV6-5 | CASRKYSGSVDEQFF | TGTGCCAGCAGGAAGTATAGCGGGAGTGTCGATGAGCAGTTCTTC
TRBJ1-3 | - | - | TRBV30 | CAWDRDSGNTIYF | TGTGCCTGGGACCGGGACTCGGGAAACACCATATATTTT
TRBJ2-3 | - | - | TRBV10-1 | CASSRTSRDLLTDTQYF | TGCGCCAGCAGTCGAACATCCCGGGACTTACTCACAGATACGCAGTATTTT
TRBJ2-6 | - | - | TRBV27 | CASSFRTPPSGANVLTF | TGTGCCAGCAGTTTTCGGACACCACCCTCTGGGGCCAACGTCCTGACTTTC
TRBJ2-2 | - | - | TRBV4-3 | CASSQAPSSSGELFF | TGCGCCAGCAGCCAAGCCCCCTCTTCGTCCGGGGAGCTGTTTTTT
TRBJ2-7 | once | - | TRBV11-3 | CASSPGQGSSYEQYF | TGTGCCAGCAGCCCCGGGCAGGGGTCTTCCTACGAGCAGTACTTC
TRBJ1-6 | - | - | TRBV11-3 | CASSQTKTDSPLHF | TGTGCCAGCAGCCAAACCAAGACAGATTCACCCCTCCACTTT
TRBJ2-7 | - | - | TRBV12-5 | CASGLGGSYEQYF | TGTGCTAGTGGTTTGGGGGGCTCCTACGAGCAGTACTTC
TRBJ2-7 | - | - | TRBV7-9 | CASSPTRDHSYEQYF | TGTGCCAGCAGCCCTACCCGGGACCACTCCTACGAGCAGTACTTC
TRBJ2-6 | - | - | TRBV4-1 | CASSWAGGANVLTF | TGCGCCAGCAGTTGGGCTGGTGGGGCCAACGTCCTGACTTTC
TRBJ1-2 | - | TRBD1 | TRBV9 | CASSVGWEPGQGRYGYTF | TGTGCCAGCAGCGTAGGGTGGGAACCGGGACAGGGGAGGTATGGCTACACCTTC
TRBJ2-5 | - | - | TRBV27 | CASSLEGRRGIGETQYF | TGTGCCAGCAGTTTAGAGGGTCGGAGGGGCATTGGGGAGACCCAGTACTTC
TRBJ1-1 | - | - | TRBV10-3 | CAISEFASVTNTEAFF | TGTGCCATCAGTGAGTTCGCTTCTGTGACGAACACTGAAGCTTTCTTT
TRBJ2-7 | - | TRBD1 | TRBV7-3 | CASSMTGGASEQYF | TGTGCCAGCAGCATGACAGGGGGCGCTTCCGAGCAGTACTTC
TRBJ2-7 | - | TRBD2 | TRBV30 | CAWDSGLAVEQYF | TGTGCCTGGGACTCGGGACTAGCGGTCGAGCAGTACTTC
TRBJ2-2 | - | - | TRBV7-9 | CASRPRSLYTGELFF | TGTGCCAGCAGACCCCGGAGCTTGTACACCGGGGAGCTGTTTTTT
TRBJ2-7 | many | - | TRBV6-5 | CASSSWGSVKYF | TGTGCCAGCAGCTCATGGGGGTCCGTGAAGTACTTC
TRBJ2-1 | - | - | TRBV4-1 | CASSQDRSETYNEQFF | TGCGCCAGCAGCCAAGATCGGTCAGAGACGTACAATGAGCAGTTCTTC
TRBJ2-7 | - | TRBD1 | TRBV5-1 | CASSLGGTESYEQYF | TGCGCCAGCAGCTTGGGAGGGACAGAAAGTTACGAGCAGTACTTC
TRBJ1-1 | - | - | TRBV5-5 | CASRKQGTQEAFF | TGTGCCAGCAGGAAACAGGGAACCCAAGAAGCTTTCTTT
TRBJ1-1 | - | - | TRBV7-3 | CASSLIGGLGAEAFF | TGTGCCAGCAGCTTAATTGGAGGCCTTGGGGCTGAAGCTTTCTTT
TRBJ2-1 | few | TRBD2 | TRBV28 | CASSFTSGSETYNEQFF | TGTGCCAGCAGTTTCACTAGCGGGAGCGAGACCTACAATGAGCAGTTCTTC
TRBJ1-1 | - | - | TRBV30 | CAWRTGRDGVAFF | TGTGCCTGGAGGACAGGACGGGACGGTGTGGCTTTCTTT
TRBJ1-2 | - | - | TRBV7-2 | CASSFEWTAGYTF | TGTGCCAGCAGTTTCGAATGGACGGCGGGCTACACCTTC
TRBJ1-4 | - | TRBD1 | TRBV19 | CASSPTGHNEKLFF | TGTGCCAGTAGCCCGACAGGGCATAATGAAAAACTGTTTTTT
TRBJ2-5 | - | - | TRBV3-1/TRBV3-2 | CASKGHGKQETQYF | TGTGCCAGCAAGGGGCACGGGAAACAAGAGACCCAGTACTTC
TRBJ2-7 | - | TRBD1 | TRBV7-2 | CASSLQGEGVYEQYF | TGTGCCAGCAGCTTGCAGGGGGAAGGGGTCTACGAGCAGTACTTC
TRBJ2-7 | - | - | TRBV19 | CASSAGALYEQYF | TGTGCCAGTAGTGCGGGGGCCCTCTACGAGCAGTACTTC